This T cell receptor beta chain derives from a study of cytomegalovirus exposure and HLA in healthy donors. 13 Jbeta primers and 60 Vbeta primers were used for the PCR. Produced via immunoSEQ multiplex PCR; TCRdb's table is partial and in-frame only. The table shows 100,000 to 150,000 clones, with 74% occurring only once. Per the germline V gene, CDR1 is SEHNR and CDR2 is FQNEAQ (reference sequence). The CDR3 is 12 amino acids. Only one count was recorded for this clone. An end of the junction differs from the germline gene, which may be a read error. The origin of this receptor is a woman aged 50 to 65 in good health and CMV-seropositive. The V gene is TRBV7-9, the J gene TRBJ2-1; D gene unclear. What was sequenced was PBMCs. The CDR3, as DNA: TGTTCCAGCAGCGATAACAGAGATGAGCAGTTCTTC. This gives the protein CSSSDNRDEQFF.